The 10 T cell receptor beta chains presented below share a single source sample, sequenced in a study of CD8 T cells in ankylosing spondylitis. From the 5' RACE reads, TCRdb called clonotypes with MiXCR, one entry per CDR3 protein. The table has around 7,500 distinct CDR3 sequences, more than 8% seen once. The sample was blood, either unsorted or a sorted T cell fraction (not recorded which). These receptors came from a male donor with ankylosing spondylitis or in good health (not recorded which).

This clonotype came up many times. Written as DNA, the CDR3 is TGTGCCAGCAGCGTATTGAGCGAGGGGCCCCAGTACTTC. Amino acids: CASSVLSEGPQYF. The chain recombines TRBV9 with TRBJ2-5, with D possibly called TRBD1 or TRBD2 (5 bases each). This CDR3 is built from 13 residues. V was clipped by 1 base and J by 9 bases, with 13 bases between them. Per the germline V gene, CDR1 is SGDLS and CDR2 is YYNGEE. The full variable domain, completed using reference TRBV9 and TRBJ2-5, is DSGVTQTPKHLITATGQRVTLRCSPRSGDLSVYWYQQSLDQGLQFLIQYYNGEERAKGNILERFSAQQFPDLHSELNLSSLELGDSALYFCASSVLSEGPQYFGPGTRLLVL.

The chain employs TRBV9 and TRBJ2-2; the D gene is possibly TRBD2 (5 bases). This CDR3 comprises 16 residues. Germline V CDR1 and CDR2: SGDLS, YYNGEE. Deletions cut 0 bases from V and 1 base from J, with 10 bases between. The CDR3 region is CASSVGSGENTGELFF. The CDR3 DNA reads TGTGCCAGCAGCGTAGGGTCCGGGGAGAACACCGGGGAGCTGTTTTTT.

In this sample, this clonotype turned up many times. The chain recombines TRBV9 with TRBJ2-3; D is unclear. The germline CDR1 and CDR2 sequences are SGDLS and YYNGEE. This CDR3 spans 15 amino acids. V was trimmed by 0 bases and J by 0 bases, leaving 8 bases between them. The CDR3 DNA reads TGTGCCAGCAGCGTAGCCCCCTCTAGCACAGATACGCAGTATTTT. Translation gives CASSVAPSSTDTQYF.

This clonotype was recorded at least ten times. The J gene is TRBJ1-2, the V gene TRBV9; D remains ambiguous. CDR3 length: 16 amino acids. Trimming stripped 4 bases from V and 0 bases from J, with 16 bases between. Germline V lookup: CDR1 SGDLS, CDR2 YYNGEE. CDR3 residues: CASSNSGGSPNYGYTF. CDR3 coding DNA: TGTGCCAGCAGCAATTCAGGCGGATCCCCTAACTATGGCTACACCTTC.

In its sample, this clonotype ranks as medium-sized. The rearrangement uses TRBV9 and TRBJ2-4, with D uncertain. Trimming left V 0 bases short and J 9 bases short, with 10 bases between. Germline V gene data show CDR1 as SGDLS and CDR2 as YYNGEE. The CDR3 runs to 13 residues. CDR3 region: CASSVAEDGIQYF. CDR3 bases: TGTGCCAGCAGCGTAGCTGAGGACGGCATTCAGTACTTC.

This clonotype is termed medium-sized. The CDR3 region has the DNA TGTGCCAGCAGCGTAGAAGGAGGGGGAGGCACTGAAGCTTTCTTT. Amino acid sequence: CASSVEGGGGTEAFF. This rearrangement joins TRBV9 to TRBJ1-1; weak D call: TRBD1 (6 bases). The V gene's germline CDR1 is SGDLS and CDR2 YYNGEE. V dropped 0 bases and J dropped 4 bases, with 13 bases sitting between them. The CDR3 loop spans 15 amino acids.

As regards this clonotype: As the CDR3 is not closed by the conserved phenylalanine or tryptophan, this likely results from a read error. The limits of the CDR3 on the DNA are not certain, so only TCRdb's listed CDR3 is given. This sequence joins TRBV12-5 and TRBJ2-3; the table's D call, TRBD1, was not checked against the DNA. Germline lookup yields CDR1 LGHNT and CDR2 FRNRAP. The CDR3 sequence runs 10 residues, both termini included. CDR3 in amino acids: CASGISGTGG.

CDR3 nucleotide sequence: TGTGCCAGCAGCGTAGCGGGAGGGGAATCGGATACGCAGTATTTT. Its translation is CASSVAGGESDTQYF. The genes are TRBV9 and TRBJ2-3; 8 bases are a match to TRBD2. The CDR3 length is 15 residues. Germline CDR1 and CDR2: SGDLS and YYNGEE. The junction had 6 bases not matched to a gene; V was cut back by 0 bases and J by 6 bases.

V and J are TRBV9 and TRBJ2-5, with TRBD2 identical over 8 bases. V trimming: 3 bases; J trimming: 4 bases; junction bases outside the gene matches: 5. CDR1 is SGDLS, CDR2 YYNGEE, per germline. The CDR3 spans 14 residues. In DNA, the CDR3 is TGTGCCAGCAGCGGAACGGGGGGGGGAGAGACCCAGTACTTC. This translates into CASSGTGGGETQYF.

This clonotype was detected many times. The rearrangement joins TRBV9 to TRBJ2-3, with D perhaps TRBD1 (6 bases). Germline V lookup: CDR1 SGDLS, CDR2 YYNGEE. The CDR3 is made up of 13 amino acids. The V and J ends lost 4 bases and 4 bases respectively, with 10 bases between them. The CDR3 DNA sequence: TGTGCCAGCAGCCTAGGGACATCAGATACGCAGTATTTT. Encoded protein: CASSLGTSDTQYF.